Listed here are 8 T cell receptor beta chains from one sample, sequenced in a study of blood T cell repertoires in COVID-19. This table comes from immunoSEQ multiplex PCR, and its TCRdb copy is limited to in-frame clones, with some not included. The sample carries approximately 240,000 clones, about 90% recorded once. Sequencing used peripheral blood. These receptors were collected from a woman aged 30 to 39 who had recovered from COVID-19.

This clone was found once. The rearrangement joins TRBV2 to TRBJ2-1; a weak D match, TRBD1 (5 bases). CDR1 is SNHLY, CDR2 FYNNEI, per germline. The CDR3 totals 13 residues. The germline V and J ends were trimmed by 6 bases and 6 bases, with 12 bases remaining between them. The CDR3 DNA follows: TGTGCCAGCAGCGCTCAGGGTTTCAATGAGCAGTTCTTC. Amino acid sequence: CASSAQGFNEQFF.

This chain joins TRBV2 and TRBJ1-5; possible D gene TRBD1, 6 bases. V shed 1 base and J shed 2 bases, with 9 bases lying between them. Per the germline V gene, CDR1 is SNHLY and CDR2 is FYNNEI. There are 15 residues in the CDR3. This chain's CDR3 is CASSEGDTGNQPQHF. The CDR3 region has the DNA TGTGCCAGCAGTGAAGGGGACACGGGCAATCAGCCCCAGCATTTT.

The chain recombines TRBV5-1 with TRBJ2-5, with TRBD2 matching 10 bases. The germline gives CDR1 SGHRS, CDR2 YFSETQ. V gave up 5 bases and J gave up 5 bases; unmatched junction bases: 3. This CDR3 region has 13 residues. CDR3 bases: TGCGCCAGCAGGGAACTAGCGGGGGAGACCCAGTACTTC. Its protein product is CASRELAGETQYF.

The rearrangement links TRBV29-1 to TRBJ1-1, with a tentative D call TRBD1 (5 bases). Looked up from germline, CDR1 is SQVTM and CDR2 is ANQGSEA. The V gene lost 5 bases and the J gene lost 1 base, with 14 bases spanning the gap. CDR3 length: 14 residues. The chain's CDR3 is CSVTPRAWNTEAFF. CDR3 nucleotide sequence: TGCAGCGTTACACCCAGGGCGTGGAACACTGAAGCTTTCTTT.

J is TRBJ2-6 and V is TRBV18; D is perhaps TRBD2 (6 bases). V lost 8 bases to trimming and J lost 2 bases, with 16 bases between them. Germline V gene sequence: CDR1 KGHSH, CDR2 LQKENI. The CDR3 has 16 residues. The CDR3 nucleotides are TGTGCCAGCCCGATTTCAACGGGGGCTGGGGCCAACGTCCTGACTTTC. It is translated as CASPISTGAGANVLTF. The full variable domain, with the rest looked up from reference TRBV18 and TRBJ2-6, is NAGVMQNPRHLVRRRGQEARLRCSPMKGHSHVYWYRQLPEEGLKFMVYLQKENIIDESGMPKERFSAEFPKEGPSILRIQQVVRGDSAAYFCASPISTGAGANVLTFGAGSRLTVL.

The chain uses TRBV12-5 and TRBJ2-1, with a tentative D call TRBD2 (5 bases). In germline, CDR1 is LGHNT, CDR2 FRNRAP. Trimming took 5 bases from V and 9 from J, leaving 17 bases between them. The CDR3 spans 14 residues. CDR3 amino acids: CASGPSASPGEQFF. Written as DNA, the CDR3 is TGTGCTAGTGGTCCCTCCGCTAGCCCGGGTGAGCAGTTCTTC.

This rearrangement joins TRBV5-4 to TRBJ2-7, with D maybe TRBD2 (5 bases). Germline V CDR1 and CDR2: SGHNT, YYREEE (reference sequence). The CDR3 is made up of 13 amino acids. Deletions cut 0 bases from V and 6 bases from J, with 10 bases between. CDR3 sequence: CASSLERAREQYF. The CDR3 DNA follows: TGTGCCAGCAGCTTGGAGAGGGCACGCGAGCAGTACTTC.

In this sample, this clone turned up a few times. The chain joins TRBV7-8 to TRBJ1-2, with TRBD1 matching over 11 bases. V was pared by 3 bases and J by 0 bases, with 6 bases of the junction left unmatched. Germline V gives CDR1 SGHVS, CDR2 FQNEAQ. This CDR3 region has 17 residues. The CDR3 reads CASSFGQGAFTNYGYTF. Written as DNA, the CDR3 is TGTGCCAGCAGCTTCGGACAGGGGGCTTTTACTAACTATGGCTACACCTTC.